Following are 19 T cell receptor beta chains from one sample sequenced in a study of T-cell memory formation after mild COVID-19. TCRdb processed the 5' RACE reads anew with MiXCR; each CDR3 protein has one entry. This sample carries some 290,000 distinct CDR3 sequences, about a sixth of them seen once, and the ten largest clones take approximately 25%. Sequencing was performed on PBMCs or a T cell subset sorted from them (not recorded which). The receptors derive from a man aged 18 to 30 who had mild COVID-19 (a few samples of this study predate the infection). Cell type and time point are not known.

CDR3 region: CASSFPRGGAREAGNTIYF. The CDR3 DNA reads as TGTGCCAGCAGCTTTCCTCGAGGGGGGGCGCGGGAAGCTGGAAACACCATATATTTT. The chain links TRBV11-2 to TRBJ1-3; D possibly corresponds to TRBD1 (6 bases). Germline values: CDR1 SGHAT, CDR2 FQNNGV. The CDR3 is 19 amino acids. V was clipped by 3 bases and J by 2 bases, with 23 bases between them.

The chain recombines TRBV28 with TRBJ1-1; 7 nucleotides align to TRBD1. CDR3 length: 13 residues. Per the germline V gene, CDR1 is MDHEN and CDR2 is SYDVKM. With 2 bases clipped from V and 8 bases from J, the junction kept 5 bases outside the gene matches. The CDR3 sequence is CASSLNRGREAFF. The CDR3 region has the DNA TGTGCCAGCAGTTTAAACAGGGGACGGGAAGCTTTCTTT.

This clonotype was seen at least ten times. The chain employs TRBV18 and TRBJ2-2; D remains ambiguous. Germline V gene lookup returns CDR1 KGHSH and CDR2 LQKENI. V lost 2 bases, J lost 2 bases, and 9 bases lay in between. The CDR3 length is 15 residues. The CDR3: CASSPDLGNTGELFF. The CDR3 DNA reads TGTGCCAGCTCACCAGATCTTGGCAACACCGGGGAGCTGTTTTTT.

This clonotype was recorded many times. The chain links TRBV12-3 or TRBV12-4 to TRBJ2-3; D tentatively reads TRBD1 or TRBD2 (5 bases each). V lost 8 bases to trimming and J lost 5 bases, with 17 bases between them. This CDR3 region has 14 residues. The DNA for the CDR3 is TGTGCCAGCCGCCGTTCAATGGGGGAAGATACGCAGTATTTT. It translates to CASRRSMGEDTQYF.

The chain carries TRBV7-2 and TRBJ1-2; 11 nucleotides line up with TRBD1. Germline lookup yields CDR1 SGHTA and CDR2 FQGNSA. V shed 5 bases, J shed 5 bases, and the junction held 7 bases outside the gene matches. CDR3 length: 15 amino acids. DNA of the CDR3: TGTGCCAGCAGCCCAGCGTGGGACAGGGGGTATGGCTACACCTTC. Translated, it gives CASSPAWDRGYGYTF. Complete variable domain (other parts from reference TRBV7-2 and TRBJ1-2): GAGVSQSPSNKVTEKGKDVELRCDPISGHTALYWYRQSLGQGLEFLIYFQGNSAPDKSGLPSDRFSAERTGGSVSTLTIQRTQQEDSAVYLCASSPAWDRGYGYTFGSGTRLTVV.

The chain employs TRBV12-5 and TRBJ1-5; possibly TRBD1 for D (6 bases). CDR3 length: 19 residues. Trimming stripped 5 bases from V and 7 bases from J, with 30 bases between. From germline, CDR1 is LGHNT and CDR2 FRNRAP. For the CDR3, the DNA is TGTGCTAGTGGTCGACCGAGGGGGGCAGGGGCCGGGTTATCGCAGCCCCAGCATTTT. Translating gives CASGRPRGAGAGLSQPQHF.

The table lists this clonotype with many counts. This chain uses TRBV6-2 or TRBV6-3 with TRBJ2-1; TRBD1 agrees at 8 bases. The germline V gene encodes CDR1 MNHEY and CDR2 SVGEGT. J was trimmed by 5 bases and V by 5 bases; bases with no gene match: 8. CDR3 length equals 15 residues. The CDR3: CASSRQGPPNNEQFF. Written as DNA, the CDR3 is TGTGCCAGCAGTCGACAGGGGCCGCCTAACAATGAGCAGTTCTTC.

J is TRBJ2-2 and V is TRBV12-3 or TRBV12-4; 8 bases are a match to TRBD1. With V trimmed by 4 bases and J by 5 bases, 6 bases remained unmatched. This CDR3 has 15 residues. The CDR3 bases are TGTGCCAGCAGTTGGGACAGGACAACGACCGGGGAGCTGTTTTTT. The encoded protein is CASSWDRTTTGELFF.

This clonotype was seen more than once but under ten times. This sequence joins TRBV12-3 or TRBV12-4 and TRBJ2-4; D gene uncertain. The V end was cut by 6 bases, the J end by 2 bases, with 17 bases between. This CDR3 region has 16 residues. The CDR3 protein is CASRPATFGPKNIQYF. In nucleotides, the CDR3 is TGTGCCAGCAGACCCGCCACGTTTGGGCCCAAAAACATTCAGTACTTC.

The chain combines TRBV20-1 with TRBJ2-1; 8 nucleotides agree with TRBD1. Germline assignment: CDR1 DFQATT and CDR2 SNEGSKA (reference sequence). The CDR3 totals 11 residues. The ends lost 7 bases at V and 9 bases at J; junction bases unmatched: 5. The CDR3 here is CSGQGASEQFF. The CDR3 nucleotides are TGCAGTGGGCAGGGGGCGTCTGAGCAGTTCTTC.

The rearrangement joins TRBV5-5 to TRBJ1-2, with D maybe TRBD1 (5 bases). Germline V lookup: CDR1 SGHKS, CDR2 YYEKEE (reference sequence). The CDR3 totals 13 residues. V dropped 1 base and J dropped 5 bases, with 9 bases sitting between them. CDR3 region: CASSLTGAYGYTF. The CDR3 coding sequence is TGTGCCAGCAGCTTGACTGGGGCATATGGCTACACCTTC.

This clonotype appeared a few times. The V gene is TRBV4-2, the J gene TRBJ1-6, with 7 bases lining up with TRBD1. J gave up 9 bases and V 5 bases, and 7 bases lay outside the gene matches. CDR3 size: 14 residues. CDR1 and CDR2 from the germline V gene are LGHNA and YNFKEQ. CDR3 nucleotide sequence: TGTGCCAGCAGCGCAGAGGGGGCAGGTTCACCCCTCCACTTT. Translating gives CASSAEGAGSPLHF.

The chain has TRBV4-2 and TRBJ2-3; 7 bases fit TRBD2. Germline V gene data show CDR1 as LGHNA and CDR2 as YNFKEQ. The CDR3 totals 15 residues. V gave up 0 bases and J gave up 1 base; unmatched junction bases: 1. The CDR3 nucleotides are TGTGCCAGCAGCCAAGAGCTAGCGGGCACAGATACGCAGTATTTT. Amino acid sequence: CASSQELAGTDTQYF.

This clonotype was seen only a few times. The CDR3, as DNA: TGTGCCACCAGCTCCCGAAAGGAACCCCAAGAGACCCAGTACTTC. Translation gives CATSSRKEPQETQYF. This chain links TRBV15 with TRBJ2-5, with D uncertain. The germline CDR1 and CDR2 sequences are LNHNV and YYDKDF (reference sequence). The V end lost 5 bases, the J end lost 1 base, and 14 bases lay between the germline ends. The length of the CDR3 is 15 residues.

There are a few counts of this clonotype. The gene calls are TRBV7-2 and TRBJ1-2; 7 positions match TRBD1. The CDR3 spans 20 residues. Germline CDR1 and CDR2: SGHTA and FQGNSA. The ends lost 5 bases at V and 0 bases at J; junction bases unmatched: 21. CDR3 sequence: CASSLKPGQRPKTPNYGYTF. DNA of the CDR3: TGTGCCAGCAGCCTTAAGCCGGGACAGCGACCAAAAACCCCTAACTATGGCTACACCTTC.

V usage is TRBV29-1 and J usage is TRBJ2-2; D gene uncertain. V lost 1 base and J lost 9, with 9 bases in between. The CDR3 consists of 12 residues. Germline V lookup: CDR1 SQVTM, CDR2 ANQGSEA. In nucleotides, the CDR3 is TGCAGCGTTGAAGTGCTAAGCAGGGAGCTGTTTTTT. Encoded protein: CSVEVLSRELFF.

The V call is TRBV4-3, the J call TRBJ2-3; 9 bases are shared with TRBD2. The V gene end was trimmed by 1 base and the J gene end by 6 bases; junction bases not matched to a gene: 8. This CDR3 is built from 16 residues. CDR1 is LGHNA, CDR2 YSLEER, per germline. In DNA, the CDR3 is TGCGCCAGCAGCCAAGGTCCTAGCGGGGCGGGGGATACGCAGTATTTT. Protein: CASSQGPSGAGDTQYF.

This chain links TRBV7-9 with TRBJ2-2; tentative D call: TRBD2 (6 bases). The CDR3 runs to 10 residues. Germline CDR1 is SEHNR and CDR2 is FQNEAQ (reference sequence). Here the CDR3 DNA reads TGTGGGGGAGGCGCCGGGGAGCTGTTTTTT. It encodes CGGGAGELFF.

This clonotype was picked up a small number of times. The chain carries TRBV28 and TRBJ2-5; no clear D. This CDR3 contains 13 residues. With 2 bases removed from V and 1 base from J, the gap between germline ends came to 5 bases. Germline V gene data show CDR1 as MDHEN and CDR2 as SYDVKM. CDR3 DNA: TGTGCCAGCAGTTTAATACCCCAAGAGACCCAGTACTTC. The encoded protein is CASSLIPQETQYF.